This TCR beta chain is drawn from a study of blood T cell repertoires in COVID-19. This CDR3 has 13 amino acids. V dropped 5 bases and J dropped 0 bases, with 5 bases sitting between them. The germline V gene has CDR1 KGHDR and CDR2 SFDVKD. Assay used: immunoSEQ multiplex PCR; TCRdb lists only in-frame clones, some missing. Of around 230,000 clones listed, about nine tenths are singletons. The receptor was derived from a man aged 55 to 70 who had recovered from COVID-19. The sequencing sample was made of peripheral blood. This chain connects TRBV24-1 to TRBJ2-3; D is unclear. The CDR3: CATSVGSTDTQYF. The CDR3 coding sequence is TGTGCCACCAGTGTGGGCAGCACAGATACGCAGTATTTT.